These 6 T cell receptor beta chains share one sample of origin, sequenced in a study of control samples from healthy donors and cancer patients. Profiling relied on immunoSEQ multiplex PCR, and the TCRdb table lists in-frame clones only, not all of them. The sample has some 90,000 clones, 86% seen once; the top ten hold roughly 1.2%. Input material: blood. The source of these receptors is a woman aged 50 to 60 in good health.

This chain connects TRBV7-9 to TRBJ2-5; TRBD1 aligns across 8 bases. There are 16 residues in the CDR3. J was trimmed by 4 bases and V by 5 bases; bases with no gene match: 12. Germline V gives CDR1 SEHNR, CDR2 FQNEAQ (reference sequence). CDR3 loop: CASSPEVDRERETQYF. The CDR3 DNA reads as TGTGCCAGCAGCCCCGAGGTGGACAGGGAGAGAGAGACCCAGTACTTC. The full variable domain, its missing parts supplied by reference TRBV7-9 and TRBJ2-5, is DTGVSQNPRHKITKRGQNVTFRCDPISEHNRLYWYRQTLGQGPEFLTYFQNEAQLEKSRLLSDRFSAERPKGSFSTLEIQRTEQGDSAMYLCASSPEVDRERETQYFGPGTRLLVL.

This chain joins TRBV3-1 (or the pseudogene TRBV3-2) and TRBJ1-4, with TRBD1 matching 9 bases. After removal of 3 bases from V and 4 bases from J, the junction contained 9 bases not matched to a gene. Germline values: CDR1 LGHDT, CDR2 YNNKEL (reference sequence). The CDR3 covers 17 residues. CDR3 protein: CASSHRGQGVNNEKLFF. Written as DNA, the CDR3 is TGTGCCAGCAGCCACAGGGGACAGGGTGTTAATAATGAAAAACTGTTTTTT.

The rearrangement uses TRBV6-5 and TRBJ2-5; the D gene is possibly TRBD2 (5 bases). The V gene lost 6 bases and the J gene lost 1 base, with 6 bases spanning the gap. The CDR3 runs 12 residues. Germline V lookup: CDR1 MNHEY, CDR2 SVGAGI. CDR3 sequence (DNA): TGTGCCAGCAGCGGGGTCCAAGAGACCCAGTACTTC. Encoded protein: CASSGVQETQYF.

V gene TRBV18 combines with J gene TRBJ2-5, with D hard to call. The CDR3 is made up of 15 amino acids. The V gene's germline CDR1 is KGHSH and CDR2 LQKENI. Trimming stripped 3 bases from V and 3 bases from J, with 14 bases between. The CDR3 loop is CASSPPAPLKETQYF. The CDR3 DNA reads TGTGCCAGCTCACCCCCCGCGCCACTAAAAGAGACCCAGTACTTC.

The chain combines TRBV21-1 with TRBJ2-1; the table assigns TRBD2, which was not confirmed against the DNA. TRBV21-1 is tagged as a pseudogene. The CDR3 spans 18 residues. This CDR3 is CASSLATSGGRPYNEQFF. In DNA, the CDR3 is TGTGCCAGCAGCCTGGCAACTAGCGGGGGGAGACCGTACAATGAGCAGTTCTTC.

J is TRBJ1-6 and V is TRBV6-2 or TRBV6-3; D is uncertain. Germline CDR1 is MNHEY and CDR2 is SVGEGT. The CDR3 covers 16 residues. The germline V and J ends were trimmed by 5 bases and 5 bases, with 16 bases remaining between them. CDR3 loop: CASSPQRRGDNSPLHF. The DNA of the CDR3 is TGTGCCAGCAGTCCCCAACGGCGCGGTGATAATTCACCCCTCCACTTT.